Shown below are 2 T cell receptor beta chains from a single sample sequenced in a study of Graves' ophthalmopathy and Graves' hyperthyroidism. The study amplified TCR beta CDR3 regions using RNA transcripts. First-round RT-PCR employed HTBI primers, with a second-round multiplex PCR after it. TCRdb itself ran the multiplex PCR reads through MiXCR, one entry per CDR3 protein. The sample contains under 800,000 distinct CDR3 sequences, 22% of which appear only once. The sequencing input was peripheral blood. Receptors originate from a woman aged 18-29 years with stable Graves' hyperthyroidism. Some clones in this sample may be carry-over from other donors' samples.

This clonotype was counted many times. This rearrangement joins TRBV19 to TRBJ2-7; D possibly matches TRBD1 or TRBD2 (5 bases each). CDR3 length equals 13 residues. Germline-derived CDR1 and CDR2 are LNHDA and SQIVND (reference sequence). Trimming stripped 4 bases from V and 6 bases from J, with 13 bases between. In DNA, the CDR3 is TGTGCCAGTAGTACCTCCGGGACCATCGAGCAGTACTTC. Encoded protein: CASSTSGTIEQYF.

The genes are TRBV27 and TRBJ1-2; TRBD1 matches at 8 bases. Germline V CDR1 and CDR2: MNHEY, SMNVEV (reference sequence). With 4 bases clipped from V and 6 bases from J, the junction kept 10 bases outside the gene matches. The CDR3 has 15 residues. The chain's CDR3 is CASSSNSDRVDGYTF. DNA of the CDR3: TGTGCCAGCAGTTCGAATTCGGACAGGGTCGATGGCTACACCTTC.